These 10 T cell receptor beta chains originate from one sample sequenced in a study of OX40 agonist ivuxolimab in advanced cancers. The library was made by the immunoSEQ multiplex PCR assay. Not all clones reach the TCRdb copy of this immuneACCESS table, which keeps in-frame sequences only. Checked studies attribute under half of the gap to unresolved V genes and leave the rest unexplained. Within this sample are about 150,000 clones, with 85% to 95% of them counted one time only. The ten top clones hold just over 0.3% of the sample. The specimen comprised CD4+ or CD8+ T cells sorted from blood, sampled in a trial of the OX40 agonist ivuxolimab. The receptor source for this set is an adult with an advanced solid tumor such as melanoma, head and neck, liver or kidney cancer.

This clone has just one count. The CDR3 loop reads CASSLEGQGAQPQHF. The CDR3 bases are TGCGCCAGCAGCTTGGAGGGACAGGGGGCTCAGCCCCAGCATTTT. This chain joins TRBV5-1 and TRBJ1-5; TRBD1 aligns across 12 bases. The CDR3 contains 15 residues. The ends lost 0 bases at V and 6 bases at J; junction bases unmatched: 1. Germline V gene data show CDR1 as SGHRS and CDR2 as YFSETQ. Together with reference TRBV5-1 and TRBJ1-5, the CDR3 gives the full variable domain: KAGVTQTPRYLIKTRGQQVTLSCSPISGHRSVSWYQQTPGQGLQFLFEYFSETQRNKGNFPGRFSGRQFSNSRSEMNVSTLELGDSALYLCASSLEGQGAQPQHFGDGTRLSIL.

Here the CDR3 DNA reads TGTGCCAGCTCACCTATCGGGGAGGGGGCTGAAGCTTTCTTT. Its protein is CASSPIGEGAEAFF. V and J are TRBV18 and TRBJ1-1; weak D call: TRBD1 (6 bases). The CDR3 is 14 residues long. With 3 bases removed from V and 6 bases from J, the gap between germline ends came to 14 bases. The germline CDR1 and CDR2 sequences are KGHSH and LQKENI.

In this sample, this clone turned up once. The chain has TRBV19 and TRBJ1-3; TRBD1 aligns across 7 bases. J gave up 0 bases and V 7 bases, and 15 bases lay outside the gene matches. From germline, CDR1 is LNHDA and CDR2 SQIVND (reference sequence). The CDR3 covers 18 residues. CDR3: CASTGRDRRSFSGNTIYF. CDR3 in DNA: TGTGCCAGTACCGGAAGGGACAGACGTTCTTTCTCTGGAAACACCATATATTTT. Drawing the rest from reference TRBV19 and TRBJ1-3, the complete variable domain is DGGITQSPKYLFRKEGQNVTLSCEQNLNHDAMYWYRQDPGQGLRLIYYSQIVNDFQKGDIAEGYSVSREKKESFPLTVTSAQKNPTAFYLCASTGRDRRSFSGNTIYFGEGSWLTVV.

The chain couples TRBV29-1 to TRBJ1-3; perhaps TRBD1 as D (5 bases). From germline, CDR1 is SQVTM and CDR2 ANQGSEA. Trimming removed 0 bases from V and 2 bases from J, with 8 bases in between. The CDR3 contains 14 residues. Here the CDR3 reads CSVEDIRAGNTIYF. CDR3 nucleotide sequence: TGCAGCGTTGAAGATATCAGGGCTGGAAACACCATATATTTT.

This clone was detected only once. This chain links TRBV28 with TRBJ2-7; D is perhaps TRBD2 (6 bases). Between the trimmed V and J ends, which lost 2 bases and 8 bases, there was a span of 19 bases. Germline assignment: CDR1 MDHEN and CDR2 SYDVKM. The CDR3 is made up of 15 amino acids. The CDR3, as DNA: TGTGCCAGCAGTTTAATAGCGGCCGGTAGTAGGAAGCAGTACTTC. It specifies CASSLIAAGSRKQYF.

The rearrangement links TRBV27 to TRBJ2-7; D gene unclear. The CDR3 totals 8 residues. Germline CDR1 reads MNHEY; CDR2 reads SMNVEV (reference sequence). V lost 11 bases and J lost 7, with 6 bases in between. As DNA, the CDR3 is TGTGCCCCCCTAGAGCAGTACTTC. Translating it yields CAPLEQYF.

This chain joins TRBV7-9 and TRBJ1-2; no definite D call. The germline V gene encodes CDR1 SEHNR and CDR2 FQNEAQ (reference sequence). The germline V and J ends were trimmed by 5 bases and 4 bases, with 8 bases remaining between them. The CDR3 totals 12 residues. The DNA for the CDR3 is TGTGCCAGCAGCCCGCCCGGCTATGGCTACACCTTC. This encodes CASSPPGYGYTF.

This chain connects TRBV5-4 to TRBJ1-6; no firm D call. With 2 bases removed from V and 11 bases from J, the gap between germline ends came to 11 bases. The length of the CDR3 is 13 residues. CDR1 and CDR2 (germline): SGHNT, YYREEE (reference sequence). CDR3: CASSFAREPPLHF. The CDR3 bases are TGTGCCAGCAGCTTCGCCCGGGAACCACCCCTCCACTTT.

The chain combines TRBV7-2 with TRBJ1-1; no firm D call. The CDR3 is 15 amino acids. Germline CDR1 and CDR2: SGHTA and FQGNSA. Deletions cut 5 bases from V and 2 bases from J, with 15 bases between. The CDR3 spells CASSPGGRLNTEAFF. As DNA, the CDR3 is TGTGCCAGCAGCCCAGGTGGCAGGTTAAACACTGAAGCTTTCTTT.

In this sample, this clone turned up once. Here the CDR3 reads CASFLTGDGYTF. CDR3 sequence (DNA): TGTGCCAGCTTTTTGACAGGGGATGGCTACACCTTC. The chain has TRBV28 and TRBJ1-2; 8 bases are shared with TRBD1. The V segment lost 8 bases and the J segment 6 bases; nucleotides outside the gene matches: 5. This CDR3 has 12 amino acids. Germline V gene lookup returns CDR1 MDHEN and CDR2 SYDVKM.